These 6 T cell receptor beta chains share one sample of origin, sequenced in a study of T cell responses to AZD1222 COVID-19 vaccine. Sequencing used immunoSEQ multiplex PCR; TCRdb keeps in-frame clones, though not all of them. The sample consists of 150,000 to 200,000 clones, approximately 90% of them appearing once. The sample was peripheral blood, taken on day 0 of AZD1222 vaccination. The receptors originated from an adult in good health.

This chain uses TRBV15 with TRBJ2-3; D might be TRBD2 (6 bases). Trimming took 0 bases from V and 2 from J, leaving 15 bases between them. CDR1 and CDR2 from the germline V gene are LNHNV and YYDKDF (reference sequence). This CDR3 contains 17 residues. The CDR3 spells CATSRDMAGPPTDTQYF. The DNA of the CDR3 is TGTGCCACCAGCAGAGATATGGCGGGGCCACCCACAGATACGCAGTATTTT.

The J gene is TRBJ1-1, the V gene TRBV7-8, with 7 bases fitting TRBD1. The germline V gene has CDR1 SGHVS and CDR2 FQNEAQ. The CDR3 covers 16 residues. V shed 5 bases and J 1 base; nucleotides not matched to a gene: 10. The CDR3 loop is CASSIRQGWRNTEAFF. The CDR3 DNA follows: TGTGCCAGCAGCATAAGACAGGGATGGAGGAACACTGAAGCTTTCTTT.

This clone was counted once. The identical CDR3 is also encoded by other nucleotide sequences in the sample. The chain combines TRBV6-5 with TRBJ1-2, with D tentatively TRBD1 (6 bases). The CDR3 is 15 amino acids. The germline CDR1 and CDR2 sequences are MNHEY and SVGAGI. Trimming shortened V by 2 bases and J by 5 bases, and 15 bases separated the two germline ends. The CDR3 region is CASSYGGSRAYGYTF. The CDR3 coding sequence is TGTGCCAGCAGTTACGGGGGCTCCCGTGCTTATGGCTACACCTTC.

V gene TRBV20-1 combines with J gene TRBJ1-2, with D possibly TRBD1 on 6 matching bases. The CDR3 covers 14 residues. With 3 bases removed from V and 5 bases from J, the gap between germline ends came to 16 bases. Germline V CDR1 and CDR2: DFQATT, SNEGSKA (reference sequence). The CDR3 DNA reads as TGCAGTGCTAGTGCGGGCGGACAGATTTATGGCTACACCTTC. Translated: CSASAGGQIYGYTF.

The chain is built from TRBV3-1 (or the pseudogene TRBV3-2) and TRBJ1-2; no firm D call. The V and J ends lost 1 base and 1 base respectively, with 4 bases between them. The germline gives CDR1 LGHDT, CDR2 YNNKEL (reference sequence). The CDR3 has 13 residues. The CDR3 sequence is CASSQVYNYGYTF. The CDR3 region has the DNA TGTGCCAGCAGCCAAGTATATAACTATGGCTACACCTTC.

The chain employs TRBV11-3 and TRBJ1-1; D is ambiguous. This CDR3 is 15 amino acids long. Deletions cut 6 bases from V and 0 bases from J, with 14 bases between. CDR1 SGHNT and CDR2 YENEEA come from the germline V gene. The chain's CDR3 is CASRHPAGMNTEAFF. In DNA, the CDR3 is TGTGCCAGCAGACACCCGGCAGGTATGAACACTGAAGCTTTCTTT.